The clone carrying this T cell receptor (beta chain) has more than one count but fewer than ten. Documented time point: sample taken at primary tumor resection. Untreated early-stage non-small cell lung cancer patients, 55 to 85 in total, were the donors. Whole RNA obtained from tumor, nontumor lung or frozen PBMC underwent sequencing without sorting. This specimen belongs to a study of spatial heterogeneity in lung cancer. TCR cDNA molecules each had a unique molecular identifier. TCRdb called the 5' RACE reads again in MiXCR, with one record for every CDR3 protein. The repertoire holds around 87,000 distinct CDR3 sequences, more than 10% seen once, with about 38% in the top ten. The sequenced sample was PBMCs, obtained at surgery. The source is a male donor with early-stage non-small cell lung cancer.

The CDR3 region is CASTAGRRAYEQYF. CDR3 in DNA: TGTGCCAGCACCGCGGGACGGAGGGCCTACGAGCAGTACTTC. This chain uses TRBV28 with TRBJ2-7; D is perhaps TRBD2 (6 bases). There are 14 residues in the CDR3. Germline V lookup: CDR1 MDHEN, CDR2 SYDVKM. V was pared by 7 bases and J by 2 bases, with 15 bases between. Complete variable domain (other parts from reference TRBV28 and TRBJ2-7): DVKVTQSSRYLVKRTGEKVFLECVQDMDHENMFWYRQDPGLGLRLIYFSYDVKMKEKGDIPEGYSVSREKKERFSLILESASTNQTSMYLCASTAGRRAYEQYFGPGTRLTVT.